The 10 T cell receptor beta chains below were found in one sample sequenced in a study of lymphopenia after photon versus proton radiotherapy (dated by TCRdb to the late 2010s). The library was generated by the immunoSEQ multiplex PCR assay. Here the immuneACCESS table is served through TCRdb, limited to in-frame sequences with V and J called. Missing clones are a known gap in these copies; in checked studies unresolved V genes cover under half, and the rest lacks a known reason. This sample lists about 55,000 clones; around 84% were detected once. The top ten constitute around 2.1% of the sample. The input for sequencing was peripheral blood, taken from a patient treated with proton-based radiotherapy. The receptors derive from a man aged 55-75 years with pancreatic cancer.

This clone came up once. The V and J genes are TRBV29-1 and TRBJ2-1, with TRBD1 matching 11 bases. The CDR3 runs 14 residues. V dropped 8 bases and J dropped 4; count of bases not matched to a gene: 7. CDR1 and CDR2 from the germline V gene are SQVTM and ANQGSEA. The CDR3 loop reads CSHPGQGVYNEQFF. Here the CDR3 DNA reads TGCAGCCACCCGGGACAGGGGGTTTACAATGAGCAGTTCTTC.

The chain recombines TRBV6-1 with TRBJ1-5, with D possibly matching TRBD1 (5 bases). Trimming stripped 0 bases from V and 0 bases from J, with 9 bases between. The CDR3 has 16 amino acids. The germline gives CDR1 MNHNS, CDR2 SASEGT. Here the CDR3 reads CASSEAAGYSNQPQHF. CDR3 DNA sequence: TGTGCCAGCAGTGAAGCCGCAGGGTATAGCAATCAGCCCCAGCATTTT.

The rearrangement uses TRBV11-3 and TRBJ2-7; D is uncertain. The CDR3 covers 11 residues. Germline CDR1 is SGHNT and CDR2 is YENEEA. Trimming took off 4 bases at V and 6 bases at J, with 7 bases between the two ends. The CDR3 reads CASSSSGEQYF. CDR3 nucleotides: TGTGCCAGCAGCTCCAGTGGCGAGCAGTACTTC.

The chain carries TRBV7-2 and TRBJ2-7; 8 bases map to TRBD2. V dropped 5 bases and J dropped 5; count of bases not matched to a gene: 8. This CDR3 has 14 amino acids. Germline CDR1 SGHTA, CDR2 FQGNSA. The CDR3 spells CASSPGGEHHEQYF. The DNA for the CDR3 is TGTGCCAGCAGCCCCGGGGGGGAGCACCACGAGCAGTACTTC.

The chain recombines TRBV5-4 with TRBJ2-7; no firm D call. CDR3 length: 15 residues. The V end lost 4 bases, the J end lost 3 bases, and 17 bases lay between the germline ends. CDR1 SGHNT and CDR2 YYREEE come from the germline V gene (reference sequence). The CDR3 DNA is TGTGCCAGCAGCCCAGACTTAAATCACGACTACGAGCAGTACTTC. It yields the protein CASSPDLNHDYEQYF.

The chain carries TRBV9 and TRBJ2-5, with a possible D match to TRBD2 (6 bases). Germline lookup yields CDR1 SGDLS and CDR2 YYNGEE. The V end was cut by 9 bases, the J end by 7 bases, with 16 bases between. This CDR3 spans 12 amino acids. CDR3 nucleotides: TGTGCCACCGGATCTCCGGAGGGGACCCAGTACTTC. It is translated as CATGSPEGTQYF.

Comment on this clone: An end of the junction differs from the germline gene, which may be a read error. The CDR3 region is CASSLTSVETQYF. For the CDR3, the DNA is TGTGCCAGCAGCCTAACTAGCGTAGAGACCCAGTACTTC. This sequence joins TRBV7-3 and TRBJ2-5; 7 nucleotides align to TRBD2. CDR3 size: 13 residues. Germline V gives CDR1 SGHTA, CDR2 FQGTGA. The complete variable domain, with remaining parts taken from reference TRBV7-3 and TRBJ2-5, reads GAGVSQTPSNKVTEKGKYVELRCDPISGHTALYWYRQSLGQGPEFLIYFQGTGAADDSGLPNDRFFAVRPEGSVSTLKIQRTERGDSAVYLCASSLTSVETQYFGPGTRLLVL.

The rearrangement uses TRBV6-1 and TRBJ2-3; D is uncertain. Germline V lookup: CDR1 MNHNS, CDR2 SASEGT. V lost 5 bases to trimming and J lost 5 bases, with 11 bases between them. This CDR3 is 13 amino acids long. CDR3 in amino acids: CASSPLGGDTQYF. Here the CDR3 DNA reads TGTGCCAGCAGTCCATTAGGTGGAGATACGCAGTATTTT.

This chain connects TRBV6-5 to TRBJ1-3; D is undetermined. The CDR3 totals 11 residues. Germline V gives CDR1 MNHEY, CDR2 SVGAGI. Deletions cut 7 bases from V and 4 bases from J, with 5 bases between. CDR3 sequence reads: CASTWGNTIYF. Written as DNA, the CDR3 is TGTGCCAGCACTTGGGGAAACACCATATATTTT.

The chain combines TRBV7-2 with TRBJ2-1, with a possible D match to TRBD1 (5 bases). Germline loops: CDR1 SGHTA, CDR2 FQGNSA. The CDR3 is 15 amino acids. V was cut by 1 base and J by 6 bases, with 13 bases left in between. The CDR3 is CASSLEGLRANEQFF. Written as DNA, the CDR3 is TGTGCCAGCAGCTTAGAGGGGCTTAGGGCCAATGAGCAGTTCTTC.